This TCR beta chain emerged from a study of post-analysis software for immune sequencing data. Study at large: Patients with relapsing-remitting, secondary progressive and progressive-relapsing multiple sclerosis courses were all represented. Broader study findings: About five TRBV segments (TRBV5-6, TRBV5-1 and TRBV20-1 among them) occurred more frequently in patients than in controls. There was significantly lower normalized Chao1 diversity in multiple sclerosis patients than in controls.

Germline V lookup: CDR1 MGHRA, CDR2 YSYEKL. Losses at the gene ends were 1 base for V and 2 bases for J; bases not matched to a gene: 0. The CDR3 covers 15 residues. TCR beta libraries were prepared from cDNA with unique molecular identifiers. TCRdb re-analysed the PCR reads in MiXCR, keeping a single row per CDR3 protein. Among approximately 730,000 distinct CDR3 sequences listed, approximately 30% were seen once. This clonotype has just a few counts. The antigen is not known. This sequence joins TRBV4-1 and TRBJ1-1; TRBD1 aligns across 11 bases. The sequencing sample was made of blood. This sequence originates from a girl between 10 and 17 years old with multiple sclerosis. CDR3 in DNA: TGCGCCAGCAGCCAAGGGACAGGGGGCAACACTGAAGCTTTCTTT. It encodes CASSQGTGGNTEAFF.